The clone carrying this TCR beta chain is a singleton in its sample. Its antigen is still unknown. This entry belongs to a study of shared clonotypes between healthy human individuals. The CDR3 contains 12 residues. Germline CDR1 reads WSHSY; CDR2 reads SAAADI. The V end was cut by 4 bases, the J end by 8 bases, with 9 bases between. General study results and limits: The study drew on few donors, limiting represented genetic and exposure-history diversity.

The authors sequenced unsorted PBMC DNA on ten immunoSEQ deep assay plates. The method was immunoSEQ multiplex PCR; TCRdb's version includes in-frame clones alone and lacks a portion of them. Of about 480,000 clones listed, 60% to 80% are singletons. Every one of the donors was a Caucasian adult that lived in Nashville, Tennessee. This chain joins TRBV10-2 and TRBJ2-1, with D unresolved. This receptor was obtained from a woman in her forties in good health. Some clones in this sample may be carry-over from other donors' samples. Material: PBMCs. CDR3 coding DNA: TGCGCCAGCAGTGGAGTGGTGGATGAGCAGTTCTTC. This sequence encodes CASSGVVDEQFF.